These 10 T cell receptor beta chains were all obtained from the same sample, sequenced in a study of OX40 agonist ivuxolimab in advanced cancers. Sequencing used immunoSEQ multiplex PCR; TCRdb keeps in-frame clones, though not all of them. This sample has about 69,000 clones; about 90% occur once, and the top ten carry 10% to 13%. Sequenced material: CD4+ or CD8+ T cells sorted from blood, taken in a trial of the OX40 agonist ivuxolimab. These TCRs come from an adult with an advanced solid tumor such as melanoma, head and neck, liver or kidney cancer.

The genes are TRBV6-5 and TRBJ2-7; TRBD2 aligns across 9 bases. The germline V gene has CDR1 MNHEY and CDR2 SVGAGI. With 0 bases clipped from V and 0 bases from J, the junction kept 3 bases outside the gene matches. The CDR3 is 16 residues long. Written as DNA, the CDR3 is TGTGCCAGCAGTTACTCCTTTAGCGGGAGCTCCTACGAGCAGTACTTC. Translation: CASSYSFSGSSYEQYF.

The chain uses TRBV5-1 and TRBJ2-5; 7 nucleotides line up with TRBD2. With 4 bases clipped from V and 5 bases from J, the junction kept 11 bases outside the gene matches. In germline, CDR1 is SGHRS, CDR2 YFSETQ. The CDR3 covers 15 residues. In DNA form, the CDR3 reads TGCGCCAGCAGCCCAGCAAGGAAGGGAGGGGAGACCCAGTACTTC. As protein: CASSPARKGGETQYF.

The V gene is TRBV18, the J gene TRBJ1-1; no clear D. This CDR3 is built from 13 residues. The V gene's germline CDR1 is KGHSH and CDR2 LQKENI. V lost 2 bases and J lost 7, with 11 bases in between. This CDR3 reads CASSPDSPHEAFF. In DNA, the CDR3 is TGTGCCAGCTCACCAGATAGTCCCCATGAAGCTTTCTTT.

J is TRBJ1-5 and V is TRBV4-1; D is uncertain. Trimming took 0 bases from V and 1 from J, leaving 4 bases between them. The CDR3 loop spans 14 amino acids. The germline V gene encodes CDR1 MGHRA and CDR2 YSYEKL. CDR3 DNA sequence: TGCGCCAGCAGCCAAGACGGAAGCAATCAGCCCCAGCATTTT. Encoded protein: CASSQDGSNQPQHF.

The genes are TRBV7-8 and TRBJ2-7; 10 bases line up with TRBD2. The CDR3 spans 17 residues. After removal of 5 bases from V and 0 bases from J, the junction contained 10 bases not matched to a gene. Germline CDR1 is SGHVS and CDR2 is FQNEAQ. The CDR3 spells CASSTSSSGSYSYEQYF. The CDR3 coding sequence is TGTGCCAGCAGCACCTCCTCTAGCGGGAGTTACTCCTACGAGCAGTACTTC. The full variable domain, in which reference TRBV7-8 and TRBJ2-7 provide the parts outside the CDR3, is GAGVSQSPRYKVAKRGQDVALRCDPISGHVSLFWYQQALGQGPEFLTYFQNEAQLDKSGLPSDRFFAERPEGSVSTLKIQRTQQEDSAVYLCASSTSSSGSYSYEQYFGPGTRLTVT.

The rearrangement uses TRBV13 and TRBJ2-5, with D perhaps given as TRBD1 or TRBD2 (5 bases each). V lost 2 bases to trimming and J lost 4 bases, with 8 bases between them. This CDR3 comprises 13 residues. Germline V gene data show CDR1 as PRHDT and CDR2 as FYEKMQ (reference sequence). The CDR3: CASSLPGTETQYF. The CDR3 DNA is TGTGCCAGCAGCTTACCAGGGACAGAGACCCAGTACTTC.

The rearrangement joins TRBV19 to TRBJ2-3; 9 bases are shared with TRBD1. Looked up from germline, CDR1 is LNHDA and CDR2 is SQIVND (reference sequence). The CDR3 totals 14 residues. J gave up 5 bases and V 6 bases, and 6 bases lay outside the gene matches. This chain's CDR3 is CASSWDRVVDTQYF. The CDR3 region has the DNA TGTGCCAGTAGCTGGGACAGGGTCGTAGATACGCAGTATTTT.

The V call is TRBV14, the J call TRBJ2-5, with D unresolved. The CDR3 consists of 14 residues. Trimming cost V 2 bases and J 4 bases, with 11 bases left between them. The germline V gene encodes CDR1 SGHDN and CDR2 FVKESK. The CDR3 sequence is CASSQYSLVETQYF. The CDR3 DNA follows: TGTGCCAGCAGCCAATACAGTCTGGTAGAGACCCAGTACTTC.

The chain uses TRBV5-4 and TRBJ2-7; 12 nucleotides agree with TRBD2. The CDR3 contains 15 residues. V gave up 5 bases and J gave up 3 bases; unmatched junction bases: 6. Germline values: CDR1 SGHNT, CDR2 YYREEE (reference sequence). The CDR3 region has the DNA TGTGCCAGCAGTTCTCCTAGCGGGAGGGTCTACGAGCAGTACTTC. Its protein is CASSSPSGRVYEQYF. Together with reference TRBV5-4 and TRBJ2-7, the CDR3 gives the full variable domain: ETGVTQSPTHLIKTRGQQVTLRCSSQSGHNTVSWYQQALGQGPQFIFQYYREEENGRGNFPPRFSGLQFPNYSSELNVNALELDDSALYLCASSSPSGRVYEQYFGPGTRLTVT.

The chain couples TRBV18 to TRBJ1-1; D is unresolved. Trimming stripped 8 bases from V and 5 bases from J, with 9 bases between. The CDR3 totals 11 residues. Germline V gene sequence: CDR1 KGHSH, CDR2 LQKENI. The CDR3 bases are TGTGCCAGCAGAAGGGAGACTGAAGCTTTCTTT. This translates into CASRRETEAFF.